This T cell receptor beta chain is from a study of T cell responses to AZD1222 COVID-19 vaccine (dated by TCRdb to the early 2020s). In terms of the full investigation: A total of under 250 trial participants underwent TCR sequencing, of whom 207 had received two doses of AZD1222 and some 25 had received two doses of the MenACWY control vaccine. Trial participants were enrolled by age into 18-55, 56-69 and 70-plus year subgroups, with roughly 150, 30 and 60 TCR-sequenced participants respectively. Broader findings and caveats from the paper: Most participants were white British and females outnumbered males, and the authors suggested that clonal diversity may have been underestimated. In the small 56-69-year group, the increase in depth fell short of significance, most likely because of low power. Because no day 14 peak-response samples were available, repertoires were characterized only after the peak T cell response. Vaccine-associated CD4 TCRs spanned the whole spike protein, with dominant responses in regions 160-218 and 743-854. After two AZD1222 doses, both the breadth and the depth of spike-specific TCRs were significantly higher than at day 0 and than in MenACWY recipients. Reportedly, close to half of the unique spike-specific TCRs recognized epitopes lying outside the regions that are mutated in the B.1.351 and B.1.1.7 variants. Conclusions about previously exposed vaccinees were limited because only six AZD1222 recipients were SARS-CoV-2 seropositive at baseline.

The CDR3 regions of human TCRbeta chains were analyzed by immunosequencing. In the authors' own workflow: TCRs in the repertoires were matched against a reference library of SARS-CoV-2-specific TCRs that had been generated with the MIRA antigen-specificity platform. Breadth was defined as the fraction of unique TCRs that were SARS-CoV-2-associated, and depth was defined as the fraction of total T cells that were SARS-CoV-2-associated. Each spike-specific TCR was assigned to its reactive spike region and to a CD4 or CD8 class using the MIRA data. Log10-transformed breadth and depth values were compared by one-way ANOVA with Sidak's multiple comparisons tests. What TCRdb holds here is the immuneACCESS table cut down to in-frame rearrangements. Part of the clones is not present; checked against another copy, under half of the missing clones reflect an unresolved V gene, and the others are unexplained. V and J calls and clone size are those listed in that table; D and trimming were worked out from the DNA. The sample table contains approximately 130,000 clones; only one count was recorded for approximately 86% of them. Clones ranked in the top ten supply 3% of the sample.

Per the publication, the time point label means: about 28 days (+/-7) after the second vaccine dose. AZD1222 recipients whose second dose came at about 4 weeks and those whose second dose came at about 12 weeks were combined into one group, since spike-specific TCR depth and breadth did not differ between the two schedules. Vaccinee samples came from UK trials COV001 and COV002, including a single-blind randomized controlled phase 2/3 trial of AZD1222 (ChAdOx1 nCoV-19) in healthy adults. For TCRbeta chain sequencing, PBMC samples from trial participants were taken at day 0 and at day 28 after the second dose. CDR1 and CDR2 are drawn from the germline V gene: MDHEN, SYDVKM. Trimming removed 6 bases from V and 10 bases from J, leaving 12 bases between the germline ends. The CDR3 holds 12 amino acids from the cysteine to the phenylalanine. Left in the record is the CDR3 DNA by itself, 36 bases read in frame from the first base.

To note about this clone: There is no known antigen for this receptor. There are no base qualities to consult, and no much larger clone falls within one base.

This receptor was taken from an adult who received the AZD1222 COVID-19 vaccine. The V gene is TRBV28 and the J gene is TRBJ1-4, with TRBD1 perhaps the D gene, on 6 matching bases. The sample consisted of peripheral blood, taken 28 days after the second AZD1222 dose. The DNA reads TGTGCCAGCAGACAGGGAGGGGGAAAACTGTTTTTT. This translates into CASRQGGGKLFF.